The 31 T cell receptor beta chains reported below all come from one sample, sequenced in a study of blood T cell repertoires in COVID-19. Profiled with immunoSEQ multiplex PCR; TCRdb holds only in-frame clones, not every one. The data hold 400,000 to 500,000 clones, with 85% to 90% observed a single time. Source material: PBMCs or T cells enriched from blood (not recorded which). These receptors originate from a middle-aged woman who had recovered from COVID-19.

This chain uses TRBV10-3 with TRBJ2-5; TRBD2 aligns across 8 bases. Trimming removed 3 bases from V and 4 bases from J; junction bases left unmatched: 7. CDR1 is ENHRY, CDR2 SYGVKD, per germline. CDR3 length equals 15 residues. The DNA of the CDR3 is TGTGCCATCAGTGAAGTCGGGAGGGCCATAGAGACCCAGTACTTC. Translating gives CAISEVGRAIETQYF.

The chain has TRBV12-3 or TRBV12-4 and TRBJ2-2; possibly TRBD2 for D (6 bases). Trimming took 8 bases from V and 4 from J, leaving 11 bases between them. The CDR3 consists of 13 residues. CDR3 sequence (DNA): TGTGCCAGCCGGGACTCGCCCACCGGGGAGCTGTTTTTT. It translates to CASRDSPTGELFF.

This clone was counted once. This chain uses TRBV18 with TRBJ1-4, with TRBD1 matching 9 bases. This CDR3 spans 14 amino acids. V was pared by 5 bases and J by 7 bases, with 5 bases of the junction left unmatched. The germline V gene has CDR1 KGHSH and CDR2 LQKENI. CDR3 sequence reads: CASSDRTGVEKLFF. Here the CDR3 DNA reads TGTGCCAGCTCAGATCGGACAGGGGTTGAAAAACTGTTTTTT.

The rearrangement joins TRBV2 to TRBJ2-5; TRBD2 matches at 7 bases. After removal of 8 bases from V and 5 bases from J, the junction contained 11 bases not matched to a gene. CDR3 length: 14 amino acids. Germline V gene sequence: CDR1 SNHLY, CDR2 FYNNEI. CDR3 region: CASRGRAGGETQYF. CDR3 coding DNA: TGTGCCAGCCGAGGCAGGGCCGGGGGGGAGACCCAGTACTTC.

The chain recombines TRBV6-5 with TRBJ2-3; weak D call: TRBD2 (6 bases). Trimming pared 8 bases from V and 2 bases from J, leaving 11 bases between. Germline CDR1 and CDR2: MNHEY and SVGAGI. The CDR3 totals 13 residues. In DNA, the CDR3 is TGTGCCAGCGGGGACTCTAACACAGATACGCAGTATTTT. Its protein is CASGDSNTDTQYF.

The chain recombines TRBV11-3 with TRBJ1-4; the D is unclear. V lost 2 bases and J lost 4, with 8 bases in between. The CDR3 has 14 amino acids. Looked up from germline, CDR1 is SGHNT and CDR2 is YENEEA. CDR3 region: CASSLSGSNEKLFF. The CDR3 coding sequence is TGTGCCAGCAGCTTATCGGGAAGTAATGAAAAACTGTTTTTT.

V is TRBV4-1 and J is TRBJ1-3; a possible D gene is TRBD1 (6 bases). Trimming left V 4 bases short and J 0 bases short, with 10 bases between. The CDR3 length is 15 residues. CDR1 is MGHRA and CDR2 is YSYEKL in the germline V gene. The CDR3 sequence is CASSLDRVSGNTIYF. For the CDR3, the DNA is TGCGCCAGCAGCCTGGACAGAGTCTCTGGAAACACCATATATTTT.

This chain uses TRBV27 with TRBJ1-5; 7 bases line up with TRBD1. The CDR3 spans 16 residues. CDR1 and CDR2 (germline): MNHEY, SMNVEV (reference sequence). V lost 6 bases and J lost 3; bases outside the gene matches: 11. CDR3 region: CASRRSTGAYNQPQHF. Written as DNA, the CDR3 is TGTGCCAGCAGACGCTCAACAGGGGCCTACAATCAGCCCCAGCATTTT.

This rearrangement joins TRBV6-5 to TRBJ1-1; 8 bases are a match to TRBD1. The J segment lost 4 bases and the V segment lost 2 bases, leaving 9 bases of the junction unmatched. In germline, CDR1 is MNHEY, CDR2 SVGAGI. The CDR3 is 16 residues long. The CDR3 DNA reads TGTGCCAGCAGTTACCTTCCCAGGGGGCAAATCACTGAAGCTTTCTTT. Translating it yields CASSYLPRGQITEAFF.

The rearrangement uses TRBV7-8 and TRBJ1-4; D is undetermined. The germline V gene has CDR1 SGHVS and CDR2 FQNEAQ. V was trimmed by 2 bases and J by 5 bases, leaving 15 bases between them. CDR3 length equals 16 residues. The CDR3 region is CASSLYTADPNEKLFF. The CDR3, as DNA: TGTGCCAGCAGCTTATACACAGCCGACCCCAATGAAAAACTGTTTTTT.

The chain employs TRBV7-9 and TRBJ1-6, with TRBD1 matching 9 bases. This CDR3 has 14 residues. Germline CDR1 SEHNR, CDR2 FQNEAQ (reference sequence). The trim removed 5 bases at V and 9 bases at J, leaving 5 bases unmatched. As DNA, the CDR3 is TGTGCCAGCAGCCGGACAGGGGAGGGTTCACCCCTCCACTTT. The encoded protein is CASSRTGEGSPLHF.

J is TRBJ2-5 and V is TRBV4-1, with D maybe TRBD2 (5 bases). V was trimmed by 3 bases and J by 4 bases, leaving 15 bases between them. Germline assignment: CDR1 MGHRA and CDR2 YSYEKL. CDR3 length: 15 amino acids. The CDR3 DNA sequence: TGCGCCAGCAGCCAGGATCCCACCCGGGGAGAGACCCAGTACTTC. Translation gives CASSQDPTRGETQYF.

This clone was recorded only once. This sequence joins TRBV21-1 and TRBJ1-5; TRBD1, as called in the table, went unchecked against the DNA. TRBV21-1 is classified as a pseudogene. CDR3 length: 12 amino acids. This CDR3 is CASSARVQPQHF. DNA for the CDR3: TGTGCCAGCAGCGCCAGGGTTCAGCCCCAGCATTTT.

With regard to this clone: The junction and the germline gene differ at one end; a read error may be behind it. The chain is built from TRBV18 and TRBJ1-1; no reliable D call. Germline CDR1 KGHSH, CDR2 LQKENI. The CDR3 has 11 residues. This CDR3 is CASSPQADAFF. The CDR3 bases are TGTGCCAGCTCACCCCAGGCTGACGCTTTCTTT.

CDR3 amino acids: CASSQGWSIENQETQYF. In nucleotides, the CDR3 is TGTGCCAGCAGCCAGGGTTGGAGTATTGAGAATCAAGAGACCCAGTACTTC. This chain joins TRBV3-1 (or the pseudogene TRBV3-2) and TRBJ2-5; D is unresolved. Between the trimmed V and J ends, which lost 3 bases and 2 bases, there was a span of 19 bases. This CDR3 spans 17 amino acids. Germline CDR1 and CDR2: LGHDT and YNNKEL (reference sequence).

This clone was seen a handful of times. The J gene is TRBJ2-1, the V gene TRBV7-9, with a tentative D call TRBD1 (6 bases). CDR1 and CDR2 (germline): SEHNR, FQNEAQ (reference sequence). V was trimmed by 6 bases and J by 8 bases, leaving 11 bases between them. This CDR3 region has 12 residues. CDR3 bases: TGTGCCAGCAGGACAGGATTGGATGAGCAGTTCTTC. It translates to CASRTGLDEQFF.

A few counts support this clone. V is TRBV19 and J is TRBJ1-2; tentatively, D is TRBD1 (5 bases). Germline-derived CDR1 and CDR2 are LNHDA and SQIVND (reference sequence). The CDR3 contains 16 residues. Trimming shortened V by 7 bases and J by 0 bases, and 18 bases separated the two germline ends. The CDR3 loop is CASTPQGATTNYGYTF. In DNA form, the CDR3 reads TGTGCCAGTACCCCACAAGGGGCGACCACTAACTATGGCTACACCTTC.

This clone appeared once. The identical CDR3 is also encoded by other nucleotide sequences in the sample. The chain employs TRBV4-2 and TRBJ1-5; 7 bases are shared with TRBD1. Germline lookup yields CDR1 LGHNA and CDR2 YNFKEQ. V shed 1 base, J shed 3 bases, and the junction held 3 bases outside the gene matches. This CDR3 is built from 15 residues. The CDR3, as DNA: TGTGCCAGCAGCCAAGGGGACAGAGACAATCAGCCCCAGCATTTT. This gives the protein CASSQGDRDNQPQHF.

The chain uses TRBV6-5 and TRBJ2-2; D possibly corresponds to TRBD2 (6 bases). Per germline, CDR1 MNHEY and CDR2 SVGAGI. V was cut by 4 bases and J by 0 bases, with 12 bases left in between. The CDR3 totals 16 residues. CDR3 protein: CASSLRGPANTGELFF. DNA of the CDR3: TGTGCCAGCAGTTTGCGGGGTCCCGCGAACACCGGGGAGCTGTTTTTT.

The DNA for the CDR3 is TGTGCCAGCAGCTTGACAGTACCGAACACCGGGGAGCTGTTTTTT. Amino acids: CASSLTVPNTGELFF. J is TRBJ2-2 and V is TRBV5-4; D is unclear. There are 15 residues in the CDR3. Germline CDR1 and CDR2: SGHNT and YYREEE (reference sequence). V was pared by 1 base and J by 0 bases, with 7 bases between.

The V gene is TRBV6-1, the J gene TRBJ1-6; TRBD1 might be the D (5 bases). CDR1 is MNHNS and CDR2 is SASEGT in the germline V gene. V lost 2 bases and J 6 bases, leaving 17 bases between the germline ends. The CDR3 spans 17 residues. CDR3 in amino acids: CASSEWGRGTSNSPLHF. For the CDR3, the DNA is TGTGCCAGCAGTGAATGGGGGAGGGGCACCTCTAATTCACCCCTCCACTTT.

The chain recombines TRBV7-9 with TRBJ1-5; TRBD1 agrees at 8 bases. CDR3 size: 14 residues. The junction had 9 bases not matched to a gene; V was cut back by 9 bases and J by 5 bases. Germline lookup yields CDR1 SEHNR and CDR2 FQNEAQ (reference sequence). Here the CDR3 DNA reads TGTGCCAGTGGACAGGGAGGGCTCCATCAGCCCCAGCATTTT. Translated: CASGQGGLHQPQHF.

CDR3 protein: CASSSPGQGSGYTF. The CDR3 region has the DNA TGTGCCAGTAGTTCACCGGGACAGGGGAGCGGCTACACCTTC. The chain combines TRBV19 with TRBJ1-2, with TRBD1 matching 10 bases. CDR3 size: 14 residues. V lost 5 bases and J lost 8; bases outside the gene matches: 8. Germline V gives CDR1 LNHDA, CDR2 SQIVND (reference sequence).

The chain joins TRBV6-2 or TRBV6-3 to TRBJ2-5, with TRBD1 as a possible D gene (6 bases). The germline CDR1 and CDR2 sequences are MNHEY and SVGEGT. Between the trimmed V and J ends, which lost 5 bases and 1 base, there was a span of 17 bases. The CDR3 is 16 residues long. In DNA, the CDR3 is TGTGCCAGCAGTAGAAGTATGGGACATATCCAAGAGACCCAGTACTTC. Amino acid sequence: CASSRSMGHIQETQYF.

The gene calls are TRBV7-2 and TRBJ1-2, with a tentative D call TRBD1 (5 bases). Per the germline V gene, CDR1 is SGHTA and CDR2 is FQGNSA. V lost 5 bases and J lost 5, with 18 bases in between. The length of the CDR3 is 15 residues. CDR3 in DNA: TGTGCCAGCAGCCCTGGTACGCGGGGGTGGTATGGCTACACCTTC. Translating it yields CASSPGTRGWYGYTF.

The genes are TRBV6-1 and TRBJ2-7; D is undetermined. V lost 0 bases to trimming and J lost 2 bases, with 11 bases between them. The CDR3 contains 15 residues. Germline values: CDR1 MNHNS, CDR2 SASEGT. This CDR3 is CASSEARLRTYEQYF. The CDR3 DNA reads as TGTGCCAGCAGTGAAGCGCGACTGAGGACCTACGAGCAGTACTTC.

The genes are TRBV7-2 and TRBJ1-5, with D maybe TRBD1 (5 bases). The V gene lost 1 base and the J gene lost 5 bases, with 18 bases spanning the gap. The CDR3 covers 17 residues. Germline lookup yields CDR1 SGHTA and CDR2 FQGNSA. The CDR3 loop reads CASSLVIFAGQDQPQHF. DNA of the CDR3: TGTGCCAGCAGCTTAGTTATCTTCGCAGGGCAGGATCAGCCCCAGCATTTT.

The J gene is TRBJ1-1, the V gene TRBV6-2 or TRBV6-3, with unresolved D. The CDR3 is made up of 15 amino acids. V gave up 2 bases and J gave up 1 base, with 11 bases separating them. Germline V gene data show CDR1 as MNHEY and CDR2 as SVGEGT. CDR3 DNA sequence: TGTGCCAGCAGTTACCTGCCCAGGTCGAACACTGAAGCTTTCTTT. Its protein product is CASSYLPRSNTEAFF.

The V call is TRBV5-8, the J call TRBJ2-7; TRBD2 agrees at 9 bases. Germline lookup yields CDR1 SGHTS and CDR2 YDEGEE. V shed 6 bases and J 1 base; nucleotides not matched to a gene: 8. The CDR3 has 15 residues. CDR3 amino acids: CASTWETSGSYEQYF. The CDR3 bases are TGTGCCAGCACCTGGGAGACTAGCGGTTCCTACGAGCAGTACTTC.

The V call is TRBV19, the J call TRBJ1-5, with 8 bases matching TRBD1. The V gene's germline CDR1 is LNHDA and CDR2 SQIVND (reference sequence). J gave up 4 bases and V 3 bases, and 5 bases lay outside the gene matches. The CDR3 contains 15 residues. The CDR3 spells CASSIEGQANQPQHF. CDR3 sequence (DNA): TGTGCCAGTAGTATTGAGGGACAGGCGAATCAGCCCCAGCATTTT.

The chain has TRBV30 and TRBJ1-2; 9 bases align to TRBD1. The CDR3 loop spans 13 amino acids. CDR1 and CDR2 from the germline V gene are GTSNPN and SVGIG (reference sequence). V trimming: 4 bases; J trimming: 6 bases; junction bases outside the gene matches: 6. The CDR3: CAWTRDRVHGYTF. The CDR3 DNA is TGTGCCTGGACCCGGGACAGGGTTCATGGCTACACCTTC.